This TCR beta chain comes out of a study of Ad26.COV2.S vaccination and SARS-CoV-2 variants. In the study overall: Donor joined the COV1001 Ad26.COV2.S trial arm. Ad26.COV2.S shots went into the muscle once or twice, 56 days apart.

A remark on this clone: Antigen specificity is unknown.

Treatment meaning: some 20 received Ad26.COV2.S at low or high dose, single or two shots; 5 received placebo; per-sample allocation not given. Day 63 after the first injection of vaccine or placebo was the sampling time. Participants' vaccine, an Ad26 vector, delivered Wuhan-strain SARS-CoV-2 spike. Notes on the study in general: Measures of TCR breadth and depth may have fallen short of total T cell responses.

The CDR3 contains 13 residues. Germline-derived CDR1 and CDR2 are GTSNPN and SVGIG (reference sequence). V lost 3 bases and J 2 bases, leaving 9 bases between the germline ends. Profiled with immunoSEQ multiplex PCR; TCRdb holds only in-frame clones, not every one. The sample carries about 400,000 clones, about four fifths recorded once. The source was peripheral blood, collected in a trial of Ad26.COV2.S vaccine versus placebo. This chain uses TRBV30 with TRBJ2-3, with D uncertain. This clonotype originated in a person between 18 and 60 years old who received the Ad26.COV2.S COVID-19 vaccine or a placebo. CDR3 bases: TGTGCCTGGAGCCTATCTGTCACAGATACGCAGTATTTT. Protein product: CAWSLSVTDTQYF.